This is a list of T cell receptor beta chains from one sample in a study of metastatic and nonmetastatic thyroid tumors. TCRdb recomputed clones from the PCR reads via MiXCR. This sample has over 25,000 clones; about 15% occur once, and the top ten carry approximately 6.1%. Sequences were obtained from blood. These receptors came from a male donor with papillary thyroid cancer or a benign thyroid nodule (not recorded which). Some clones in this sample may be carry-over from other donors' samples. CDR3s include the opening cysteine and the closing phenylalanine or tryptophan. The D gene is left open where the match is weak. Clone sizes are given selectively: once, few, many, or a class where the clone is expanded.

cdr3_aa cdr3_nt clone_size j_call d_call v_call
CASSPVQGSREKLFF TGTGCCAGCTCACCAGTACAGGGAAGTCGTGAAAAACTGTTTTTT . TRBJ1-4 . TRBV18
CASSENRGLSYEQYF TGTGCCAGCAGTGAAAACAGGGGCCTCTCCTACGAGCAGTACTTC many TRBJ2-7 TRBD1 TRBV2
CSARDWGSLVYEQYF TGCAGTGCTAGAGATTGGGGGAGTTTGGTCTACGAGCAGTACTTC . TRBJ2-7 . TRBV20-1
CASRNVGGSRTEAFF TGTGCCAGCAGGAATGTCGGGGGGAGTCGCACTGAAGCTTTCTTT medium-sized TRBJ1-1 . TRBV28
CATSRDGGQGGNQPQHF TGTGCCACCAGCAGAGATGGGGGACAGGGTGGAAATCAGCCCCAGCATTTT many TRBJ1-5 TRBD1 TRBV15
CASSRGLSSNEQFF TGTGCCAGCAGCCGGGGACTATCTAGCAATGAGCAGTTCTTC . TRBJ2-1 TRBD2 TRBV28
CASSETGSSTDTQYF TGTGCCAGCAGTGAGACGGGGTCTAGCACAGATACGCAGTATTTT . TRBJ2-3 . TRBV2
CASSLGLAGGPTDTQYF TGCGCCAGCAGCTTGGGACTAGCGGGAGGGCCGACAGATACGCAGTATTTT many TRBJ2-3 TRBD2 TRBV5-1
CSVVGTANTGELFF TGCAGCGTTGTGGGGACAGCGAACACCGGGGAGCTGTTTTTT many TRBJ2-2 TRBD1 TRBV29-1
CAWSVRSGSYEQYF TGTGCCTGGAGTGTTAGGAGCGGCTCCTACGAGCAGTACTTC medium-sized TRBJ2-7 . TRBV30
CASRDSGRMQLF TGTGCCAGCAGAGATAGCGGGAGAATGCAGCTCTTC . TRBJ2-1 TRBD2 TRBV28
CASILPPGHGETQYF TGTGCCAGCATTCTACCACCGGGACACGGAGAGACCCAGTACTTC few TRBJ2-5 . TRBV6-1